The present entry profiles one T cell receptor beta chain with its context. Its antigen remains unknown. The CDR3 consists of 15 residues. J gave up 0 bases and V 5 bases, and 4 bases lay outside the gene matches. Germline V gives CDR1 KGHSY, CDR2 FQNENV. Clones were sequenced by immunoSEQ multiplex PCR, and TCRdb holds only the in-frame ones, with some missing. Of about 21,000 clones listed, approximately 83% were seen once; the top ten hold around 4%. The source of the sample is a study of T cells in localized non-small cell lung cancer. Whole-study results and caveats: An association was observed between higher blood T cell density and longer overall survival. Sequencing, confined to only one tumor region, leaves heterogeneity possible. Median roughly 57 top-100 tumor clones were shared with paired adjacent lung. Adjacent uninvolved lung tissue had the highest T cell clonality, exceeding tumor.

Material: peripheral blood, obtained before any cancer treatment. This chain links TRBV16 with TRBJ2-3, with TRBD2 matching 8 bases. This receptor was identified in a man aged 35-69 years with stage I lung adenocarcinoma. The CDR3 nucleotides read TGTGCCAGCAGCGATACGGGGGGGAGCACAGATACGCAGTATTTT. It yields the protein CASSDTGGSTDTQYF.